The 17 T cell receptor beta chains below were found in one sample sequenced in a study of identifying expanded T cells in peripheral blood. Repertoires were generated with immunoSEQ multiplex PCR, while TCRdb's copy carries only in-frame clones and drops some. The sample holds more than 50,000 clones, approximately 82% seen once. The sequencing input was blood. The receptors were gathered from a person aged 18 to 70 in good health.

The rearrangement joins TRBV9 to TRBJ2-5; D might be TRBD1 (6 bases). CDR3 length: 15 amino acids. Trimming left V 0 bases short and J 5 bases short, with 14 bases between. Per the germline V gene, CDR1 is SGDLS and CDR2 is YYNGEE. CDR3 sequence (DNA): TGTGCCAGCAGCGTAGGGGGGCTAGCCAGGGAGACCCAGTACTTC. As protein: CASSVGGLARETQYF.

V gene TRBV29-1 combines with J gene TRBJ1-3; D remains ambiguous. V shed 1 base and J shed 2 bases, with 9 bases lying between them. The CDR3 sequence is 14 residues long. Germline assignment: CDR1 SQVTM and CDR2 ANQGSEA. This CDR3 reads CSVEAYGAGNTIYF. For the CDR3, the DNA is TGCAGCGTTGAAGCGTACGGTGCTGGAAACACCATATATTTT.

Here the CDR3 reads CASSEMVRAGGAKGYTF. CDR3 coding DNA: TGTGCCAGCAGTGAAATGGTCCGGGCAGGGGGCGCGAAAGGCTACACCTTC. The rearrangement joins TRBV6-1 to TRBJ1-2; 8 nucleotides agree with TRBD1. Trimming cost V 2 bases and J 8 bases; bases outside gene matches: 16. Germline V gene lookup returns CDR1 MNHNS and CDR2 SASEGT. The CDR3 extends over 17 amino acids.

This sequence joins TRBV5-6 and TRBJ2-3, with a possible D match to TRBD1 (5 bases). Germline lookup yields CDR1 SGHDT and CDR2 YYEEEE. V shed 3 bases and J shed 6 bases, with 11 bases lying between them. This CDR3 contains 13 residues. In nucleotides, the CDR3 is TGTGCCAGCAGCTGGGGCACGGTGGATACGCAGTATTTT. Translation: CASSWGTVDTQYF.

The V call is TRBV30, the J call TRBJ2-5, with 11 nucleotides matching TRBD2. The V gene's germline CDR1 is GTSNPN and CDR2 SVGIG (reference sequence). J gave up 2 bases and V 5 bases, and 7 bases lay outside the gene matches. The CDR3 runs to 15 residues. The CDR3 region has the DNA TGTGCCTGGGCGACTAGCGGGGCTATACAAGAGACCCAGTACTTC. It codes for CAWATSGAIQETQYF.

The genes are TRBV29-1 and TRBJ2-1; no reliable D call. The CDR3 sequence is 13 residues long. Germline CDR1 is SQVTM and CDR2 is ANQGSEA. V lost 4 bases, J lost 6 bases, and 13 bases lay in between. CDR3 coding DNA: TGCAGCGTTGCCCAAAAAATTGGCAATGAGCAGTTCTTC. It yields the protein CSVAQKIGNEQFF.

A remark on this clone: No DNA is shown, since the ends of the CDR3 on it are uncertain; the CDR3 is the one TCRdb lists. CDR3 sequence reads: CASSSSRRGSGNTIYF. The V and J genes are TRBV6-5 and TRBJ1-3. The CDR3 is 16 amino acids long, termini counted. The germline V gene has CDR1 MNHEY and CDR2 SVGAGI.

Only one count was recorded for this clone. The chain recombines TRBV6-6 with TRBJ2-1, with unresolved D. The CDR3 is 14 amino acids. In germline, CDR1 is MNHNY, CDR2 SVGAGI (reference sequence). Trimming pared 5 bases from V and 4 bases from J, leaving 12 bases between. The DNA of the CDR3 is TGTGCCAGCAGTCAAATCGGCTCTTACAATGAGCAGTTCTTC. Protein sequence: CASSQIGSYNEQFF.

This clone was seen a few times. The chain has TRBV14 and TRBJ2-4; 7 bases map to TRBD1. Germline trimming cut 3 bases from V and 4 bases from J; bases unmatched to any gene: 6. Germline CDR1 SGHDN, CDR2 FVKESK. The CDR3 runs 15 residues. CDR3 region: CASSQMTGNKNIQYF. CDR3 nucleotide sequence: TGTGCCAGCAGCCAGATGACAGGGAATAAAAACATTCAGTACTTC. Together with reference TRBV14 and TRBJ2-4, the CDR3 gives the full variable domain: EAGVTQFPSHSVIEKGQTVTLRCDPISGHDNLYWYRRVMGKEIKFLLHFVKESKQDESGMPNNRFLAERTGGTYSTLKVQPAELEDSGVYFCASSQMTGNKNIQYFGAGTRLSVL.

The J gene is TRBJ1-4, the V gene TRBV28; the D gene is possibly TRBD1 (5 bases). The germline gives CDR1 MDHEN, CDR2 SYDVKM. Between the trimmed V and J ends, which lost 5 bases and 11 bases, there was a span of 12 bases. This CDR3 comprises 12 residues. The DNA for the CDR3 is TGTGCCAGCAGTACAACGGACAAGAAACTGTTTTTT. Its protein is CASSTTDKKLFF. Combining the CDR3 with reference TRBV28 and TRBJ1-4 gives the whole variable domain DVKVTQSSRYLVKRTGEKVFLECVQDMDHENMFWYRQDPGLGLRLIYFSYDVKMKEKGDIPEGYSVSREKKERFSLILESASTNQTSMYLCASSTTDKKLFFGSGTQLSVL.

The CDR3 sequence: CASSLTGGSPLHF. Written as DNA, the CDR3 is TGTGCCAGCAGCTTAACGGGGGGGTCACCCCTCCACTTT. The V call is TRBV7-3, the J call TRBJ1-6; tentatively, D is TRBD1 (5 bases). V lost 0 bases and J lost 10, with 7 bases in between. CDR1 and CDR2 from the germline V gene are SGHTA and FQGTGA. CDR3 length: 13 amino acids.

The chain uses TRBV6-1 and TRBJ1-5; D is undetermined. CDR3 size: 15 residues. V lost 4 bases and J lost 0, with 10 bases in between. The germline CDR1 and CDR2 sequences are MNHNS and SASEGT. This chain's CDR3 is CASSVQRDSNQPQHF. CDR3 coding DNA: TGTGCCAGCAGTGTCCAGAGAGATAGCAATCAGCCCCAGCATTTT.

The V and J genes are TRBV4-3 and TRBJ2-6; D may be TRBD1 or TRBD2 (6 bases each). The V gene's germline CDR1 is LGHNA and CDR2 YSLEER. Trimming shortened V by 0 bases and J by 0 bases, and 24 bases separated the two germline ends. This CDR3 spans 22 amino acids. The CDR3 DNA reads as TGCGCCAGCAGCCAAGATTCCCTGGGGGAGGACAGCCTTTTCTCTGGGGCCAACGTCCTGACTTTC. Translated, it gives CASSQDSLGEDSLFSGANVLTF.

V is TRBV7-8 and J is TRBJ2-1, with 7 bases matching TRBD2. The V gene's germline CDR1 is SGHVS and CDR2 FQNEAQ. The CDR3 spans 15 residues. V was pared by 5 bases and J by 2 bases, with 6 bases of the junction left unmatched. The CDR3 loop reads CASSVLAVTYNEQFF. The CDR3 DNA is TGTGCCAGCAGCGTTCTAGCGGTAACCTACAATGAGCAGTTCTTC.

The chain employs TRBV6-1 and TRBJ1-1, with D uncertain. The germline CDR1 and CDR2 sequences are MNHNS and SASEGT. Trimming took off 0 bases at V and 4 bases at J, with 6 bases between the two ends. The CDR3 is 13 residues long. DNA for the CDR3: TGTGCCAGCAGTGAAGCCGGTCCCACTGAAGCTTTCTTT. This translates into CASSEAGPTEAFF.

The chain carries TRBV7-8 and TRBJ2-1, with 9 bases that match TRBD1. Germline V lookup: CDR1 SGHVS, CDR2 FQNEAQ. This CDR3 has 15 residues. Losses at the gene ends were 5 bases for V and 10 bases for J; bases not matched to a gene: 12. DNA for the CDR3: TGTGCCAGCAGCAGAACCGGGACAGGGACCAAGGAGCAGTTCTTC. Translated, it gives CASSRTGTGTKEQFF.

CDR3 protein: CASSLGQGVGEKLFF. The CDR3 bases are TGCGCCAGCAGCTTGGGACAGGGAGTCGGTGAAAAACTGTTTTTT. The chain has TRBV5-1 and TRBJ1-4, with 7 bases fitting TRBD1. Unmatched junction bases numbered 6, after V lost 0 bases and J lost 7 bases. The germline gives CDR1 SGHRS, CDR2 YFSETQ. The CDR3 extends over 15 amino acids.